A single sample gave rise to the 13 T cell receptor beta chains below, sequenced in a study of blood T cell repertoires in COVID-19. Libraries were prepared by immunoSEQ multiplex PCR; TCRdb keeps only in-frame clonotypes and omits some of them. The sample comprises more than 70,000 clones, around 87% of which are singletons, and 3% rests with the top ten. The sequencing sample was made of peripheral blood. These receptor sequences come from a woman in her fifties or sixties with active or convalescent COVID-19.

The V and J genes are TRBV2 and TRBJ1-3; D is unresolved. The germline V gene encodes CDR1 SNHLY and CDR2 FYNNEI. V lost 6 bases to trimming and J lost 3 bases, with 9 bases between them. CDR3 length: 13 residues. Here the CDR3 DNA reads TGTGCCAGCAGCTTAAACTTTGGAAACACCATATATTTT. It is translated as CASSLNFGNTIYF.

This clone was counted only a few times. The genes are TRBV29-1 and TRBJ1-2, with D perhaps matching TRBD1 (5 bases). Germline values: CDR1 SQVTM, CDR2 ANQGSEA. This CDR3 has 16 residues. V lost 1 base and J lost 0, with 15 bases in between. CDR3 loop: CSVEGRREGTNYGYTF. CDR3 nucleotide sequence: TGCAGCGTTGAAGGGCGCAGGGAGGGGACTAACTATGGCTACACCTTC. The full variable domain, rest sourced from reference TRBV29-1 and TRBJ1-2, is SAVISQKPSRDICQRGTSLTIQCQVDSQVTMMFWYRQQPGQSLTLIATANQGSEATYESGFVIDKFPISRPNLTFSTLTVSNMSPEDSSIYLCSVEGRREGTNYGYTFGSGTRLTVV.

Turning to this clone: Other nucleotide sequences in the sample specify the same CDR3. The chain is built from TRBV5-1 and TRBJ1-1; no clear D. With 7 bases removed from V and 0 bases from J, the gap between germline ends came to 13 bases. This CDR3 is built from 14 residues. Germline loops: CDR1 SGHRS, CDR2 YFSETQ. This CDR3 is CASSWGGLNTEAFF. The CDR3 DNA follows: TGCGCCAGCTCCTGGGGAGGTTTGAACACTGAAGCTTTCTTT.

This clone showed up many times. V and J are TRBV4-2 and TRBJ1-3; 12 nucleotides match TRBD1. There are 16 residues in the CDR3. Germline CDR1 is LGHNA and CDR2 is YNFKEQ. V dropped 4 bases and J dropped 7; count of bases not matched to a gene: 8. The CDR3 DNA reads as TGTGCCAGCAGCCCGGACTCCGGGACAGGGGGCAACACCATATATTTT. Amino acid sequence: CASSPDSGTGGNTIYF.

The chain is built from TRBV27 and TRBJ2-1, with 10 nucleotides matching TRBD1. Trimming removed 4 bases from V and 3 bases from J; junction bases left unmatched: 6. CDR3 length equals 16 residues. Germline-derived CDR1 and CDR2 are MNHEY and SMNVEV (reference sequence). This CDR3 is CASSSPDRGLYNEQFF. The DNA for the CDR3 is TGTGCCAGCAGTTCCCCCGACAGGGGGCTCTACAATGAGCAGTTCTTC.

This clone was recorded only once. J is TRBJ1-5 and V is TRBV7-2, with D possibly being TRBD1 (5 bases). This CDR3 is 16 amino acids long. Trimming left V 5 bases short and J 3 bases short, with 17 bases between. Germline V gene data show CDR1 as SGHTA and CDR2 as FQGNSA. The CDR3 protein is CASSLLSTGNNQPQHF. The DNA for the CDR3 is TGTGCCAGCAGCCTCCTCTCCACAGGAAACAATCAGCCCCAGCATTTT.

V is TRBV3-1 (or the pseudogene TRBV3-2) and J is TRBJ1-2; 9 nucleotides align to TRBD1. There are 13 residues in the CDR3. Germline assignment: CDR1 LGHDT and CDR2 YNNKEL (reference sequence). J gave up 3 bases and V 6 bases, and 2 bases lay outside the gene matches. The CDR3 here is CASSTGGDYGYTF. The CDR3 bases are TGTGCCAGCAGTACAGGGGGCGACTATGGCTACACCTTC.

The CDR3 nucleotides read TGTGCCAGCAGCTCTAACTTAGGGACATTATACGAGCAGTACTTC. Amino acid sequence: CASSSNLGTLYEQYF. The genes are TRBV7-2 and TRBJ2-7; D perhaps matches TRBD1 (6 bases). Germline V gene data show CDR1 as SGHTA and CDR2 as FQGNSA. CDR3 size: 15 residues. Trimming took 4 bases from V and 4 from J, leaving 17 bases between them. Together with reference TRBV7-2 and TRBJ2-7, the CDR3 gives the full variable domain: GAGVSQSPSNKVTEKGKDVELRCDPISGHTALYWYRQSLGQGLEFLIYFQGNSAPDKSGLPSDRFSAERTGGSVSTLTIQRTQQEDSAVYLCASSSNLGTLYEQYFGPGTRLTVT.

The table lists this clone with a count of one. Written as DNA, the CDR3 is TGTGCTAGTGCCTTCGGGACTAGCGGACTCAATGAGCAGTTCTTC. It is translated as CASAFGTSGLNEQFF. This chain connects TRBV12-5 to TRBJ2-1; 11 nucleotides agree with TRBD2. Germline trimming cut 7 bases from V and 6 bases from J; bases unmatched to any gene: 8. Germline CDR1 LGHNT, CDR2 FRNRAP. The CDR3 sequence is 15 residues long. The variable domain in full, with the rest retrieved from reference TRBV12-5 and TRBJ2-1, is DARVTQTPRHKVTEMGQEVTMRCQPILGHNTVFWYRQTMMQGLELLAYFRNRAPLDDSGMPKDRFSAEMPDATLATLKIQPSEPRDSAVYFCASAFGTSGLNEQFFGPGTRLTVL.

This clone was observed a handful of times. The CDR3 bases are TGTGCCAGCACGCCCCGGGGGAACTATGGCTACACCTTC. This encodes CASTPRGNYGYTF. The chain has TRBV5-4 and TRBJ1-2; maybe TRBD1 (5 bases). CDR1 is SGHNT and CDR2 is YYREEE in the germline V gene (reference sequence). V lost 6 bases to trimming and J lost 2 bases, with 11 bases between them. CDR3 size: 13 residues.

The chain couples TRBV4-2 to TRBJ2-1; a possible D gene is TRBD2 (5 bases). Germline CDR1 LGHNA, CDR2 YNFKEQ. The CDR3 length is 12 residues. Trimming cost V 2 bases and J 7 bases, with 6 bases left between them. The chain's CDR3 is CASSQTRNEQFF. The CDR3 nucleotides read TGTGCCAGCAGCCAAACTAGAAATGAGCAGTTCTTC.

The chain links TRBV7-2 to TRBJ1-4, with TRBD1 matching 10 bases. The germline CDR1 and CDR2 sequences are SGHTA and FQGNSA. The V and J ends lost 5 bases and 6 bases, in that order; junction bases with no gene match: 12. The CDR3 contains 17 residues. The CDR3 bases are TGTGCCAGCAGCCAAGTTGGGACAGGGGCTTATTATGAAAAACTGTTTTTT. Residues: CASSQVGTGAYYEKLFF.

This clone was seen a handful of times. The chain joins TRBV2 to TRBJ1-5; TRBD1 is a possible D gene (5 bases). This CDR3 spans 14 amino acids. Germline V CDR1 and CDR2: SNHLY, FYNNEI. Trimming took off 2 bases at V and 6 bases at J, with 11 bases between the two ends. CDR3 in amino acids: CASSEQGAGQPQHF. CDR3 DNA: TGTGCCAGCAGTGAACAAGGGGCCGGTCAGCCCCAGCATTTT.